The 27 T cell receptor beta chains listed next were all sequenced from one sample in a study of beta chain features in type 1 diabetes. Reverse transcribing all isolated RNA meant expressed TCRB transcripts were sequenced. The assay was immunoSEQ multiplex PCR, and TCRdb's table has in-frame clones only and misses some. Among 600,000 to 700,000 clones listed, 9.5% to 15% were seen once. These receptors are not linked to any known antigen. Study-level results: Type 1 diabetes patients had TCRB CDR3s that were shorter (moderately but significantly so) in all four CD4+ subsets.

Material: naive CD4+ T cells from blood. All receptors come from a man younger than 40 with type 1 diabetes.

This chain links TRBV6-6 with TRBJ1-5, with 7 bases identical to TRBD1. Germline trimming cut 7 bases from V and 2 bases from J; bases unmatched to any gene: 5. This CDR3 region has 14 residues. The germline CDR1 and CDR2 sequences are MNHNY and SVGAGI (reference sequence). The CDR3 DNA is TGTGCCAGCAACTTCGGGACAGGCAATCAGCCCCAGCATTTT. Translation gives CASNFGTGNQPQHF.

The J gene is TRBJ2-3, the V gene TRBV9; TRBD2 aligns across 7 bases. The CDR3 runs 15 residues. Per the germline V gene, CDR1 is SGDLS and CDR2 is YYNGEE. Unmatched junction bases numbered 9, after V lost 0 bases and J lost 8 bases. The CDR3 loop is CASSVAETSFRTQYF. For the CDR3, the DNA is TGTGCCAGCAGCGTAGCTGAGACTAGCTTCCGTACGCAGTATTTT.

Concerning this clone: Other nucleotide sequences in the sample specify the same CDR3. The genes are TRBV4-3 and TRBJ1-2; 7 bases fit TRBD1. Germline trimming cut 0 bases from V and 4 bases from J; bases unmatched to any gene: 5. The CDR3 extends over 15 amino acids. Germline CDR1 and CDR2: LGHNA and YSLEER. The CDR3 DNA follows: TGCGCCAGCAGCCAAGATCGGGGGACAGTCTATGGCTACACCTTC. This encodes CASSQDRGTVYGYTF.

This clone turned up a few times. The chain is built from TRBV5-1 and TRBJ2-4; perhaps TRBD2 as D (6 bases). Germline CDR1 is SGHRS and CDR2 is YFSETQ. Trimming shortened V by 4 bases and J by 1 base, and 15 bases separated the two germline ends. This CDR3 region has 16 residues. The CDR3 sequence: CASSVQGGLAKNIQYF. CDR3 coding DNA: TGCGCCAGCAGCGTCCAGGGAGGTCTCGCCAAAAACATTCAGTACTTC.

This clone has a handful of counts. The V gene is TRBV2, the J gene TRBJ1-1; no clear D gene. The CDR3 is 13 residues long. CDR1 and CDR2 (germline): SNHLY, FYNNEI. As DNA, the CDR3 is TGTCGTACCAGGAGGCTCCGGGACACTGAAGCTTTCTTT. The encoded protein is CRTRRLRDTEAFF.

The chain uses TRBV6-5 and TRBJ1-6; no reliable D call. Germline CDR1 and CDR2: MNHEY and SVGAGI. The CDR3 contains 15 residues. Trimming removed 4 bases from V and 6 bases from J, with 13 bases in between. CDR3 in amino acids: CASSFGSEVNSPLHF. In DNA form, the CDR3 reads TGTGCCAGCAGTTTTGGGTCAGAAGTTAATTCACCCCTCCACTTT.

This clone has just a few counts. The chain employs TRBV5-4 and TRBJ2-7, with D possibly being TRBD1 (6 bases). The ends were cut back, 4 bases at V and 2 bases at J, with 19 bases in the middle. CDR1 and CDR2 (germline): SGHNT, YYREEE (reference sequence). The CDR3 totals 16 residues. The CDR3 region is CASSPTPGHAAYEQYF. The CDR3, as DNA: TGTGCCAGCAGCCCTACTCCGGGACACGCCGCCTACGAGCAGTACTTC.

The chain links TRBV6-6 to TRBJ2-3; 9 nucleotides match TRBD1. There are 14 residues in the CDR3. V was pared by 1 base and J by 7 bases, with 3 bases of the junction left unmatched. Germline CDR1 is MNHNY and CDR2 is SVGAGI (reference sequence). The chain's CDR3 is CASSYLGQGNTQYF. The CDR3 DNA reads as TGTGCCAGCAGTTACTTGGGACAGGGAAATACGCAGTATTTT.

In its sample, this clone was seen a few times. Within the sample, other DNA sequences also encode this same CDR3. The chain links TRBV9 to TRBJ1-4, with D possibly being TRBD1 (6 bases). Germline V gene sequence: CDR1 SGDLS, CDR2 YYNGEE. The CDR3 has 15 amino acids. Trimming took off 1 base at V and 1 base at J, with 8 bases between the two ends. The CDR3 sequence is CASSVSRGTNEKLFF. The CDR3 DNA follows: TGTGCCAGCAGCGTAAGCAGGGGAACTAATGAAAAACTGTTTTTT.

Only a few counts were recorded for this clone. This chain connects TRBV7-9 to TRBJ2-2; weak D call: TRBD2 (5 bases). Trimming shortened V by 2 bases and J by 7 bases, and 14 bases separated the two germline ends. The germline V gene has CDR1 SEHNR and CDR2 FQNEAQ (reference sequence). This CDR3 is built from 15 residues. The CDR3 DNA follows: TGTGCCAGCAGCTTAACGCGGGCGATGGGCGGGGAGCTGTTTTTT. Translating it yields CASSLTRAMGGELFF.

The chain employs TRBV10-3 and TRBJ2-1; D possibly corresponds to TRBD1 (6 bases). Germline V lookup: CDR1 ENHRY, CDR2 SYGVKD. V was cut by 8 bases and J by 9 bases, with 17 bases left in between. The CDR3 runs 13 residues. The CDR3 DNA is TGTGCCATCTTAAGACAGGTAGATAGTGAGCAGTTCTTC. It codes for CAILRQVDSEQFF.

This chain joins TRBV2 and TRBJ2-2; D not certain. This CDR3 has 12 amino acids. The germline gives CDR1 SNHLY, CDR2 FYNNEI. V was clipped by 3 bases and J by 9 bases, with 8 bases between them. CDR3: CASSEQFWELFF. The CDR3 coding sequence is TGTGCCAGCAGTGAGCAGTTCTGGGAGCTGTTTTTT. Variable domain in full (rest from reference TRBV2 and TRBJ2-2): EPEVTQTPSHQVTQMGQEVILRCVPISNHLYFYWYRQILGQKVEFLVSFYNNEISEKSEIFDDQFSVERPDGSNFTLKIRSTKLEDSAMYFCASSEQFWELFFGEGSRLTVL.

CDR3 loop: CASSPRATAIQPYGYTF. In DNA, the CDR3 is TGTGCCAGCTCACCGCGGGCGACGGCCATACAACCCTATGGCTACACCTTC. V and J are TRBV18 and TRBJ1-2; D not certain. The CDR3 is 17 amino acids. Per the germline V gene, CDR1 is KGHSH and CDR2 is LQKENI. V lost 3 bases, J lost 4 bases, and 21 bases lay in between.

This clone was seen a handful of times. This sequence joins TRBV6-5 and TRBJ2-7; D is possibly TRBD1 or TRBD2 (6 bases each). V gave up 0 bases and J gave up 2 bases, with 14 bases separating them. The CDR3 has 16 residues. The germline V gene encodes CDR1 MNHEY and CDR2 SVGAGI. Here the CDR3 reads CASSYSLGGLAYEQYF. The CDR3 bases are TGTGCCAGCAGTTACTCGTTGGGGGGCCTGGCCTACGAGCAGTACTTC.

This clone was picked up a small number of times. V and J are TRBV27 and TRBJ1-1; TRBD1 is a possible D gene (5 bases). Trimming shortened V by 7 bases and J by 0 bases, and 18 bases separated the two germline ends. The length of the CDR3 is 16 residues. Germline values: CDR1 MNHEY, CDR2 SMNVEV (reference sequence). CDR3 coding DNA: TGTGCCAGCATTAAGATGACCGGACAAATGAACACTGAAGCTTTCTTT. This sequence encodes CASIKMTGQMNTEAFF.

This clone came up a few times. The gene calls are TRBV7-2 and TRBJ2-1; possibly TRBD1 for D (5 bases). With 3 bases removed from V and 4 bases from J, the gap between germline ends came to 10 bases. The CDR3 is 14 amino acids. The germline V gene encodes CDR1 SGHTA and CDR2 FQGNSA. The CDR3 nucleotides read TGTGCCAGCAGCTTCGGACAAAGATACAATGAGCAGTTCTTC. Translation: CASSFGQRYNEQFF.

This clone was seen a handful of times. This chain links TRBV7-2 with TRBJ1-4, with D perhaps matching TRBD1 (6 bases). The CDR3 contains 16 residues. The V and J ends lost 5 bases and 0 bases respectively, with 13 bases between them. Germline V lookup: CDR1 SGHTA, CDR2 FQGNSA. CDR3 in DNA: TGTGCCAGCAGCCGAGGGACACACGCAACTAATGAAAAACTGTTTTTT. Its translation is CASSRGTHATNEKLFF.

Only a few counts were recorded for this clone. The chain has TRBV14 and TRBJ2-1; the match to TRBD2 covers 9 bases. This CDR3 comprises 15 residues. In germline, CDR1 is SGHDN, CDR2 FVKESK. Trimming cost V 1 base and J 4 bases; bases outside gene matches: 2. The CDR3 loop reads CASSQVAGEYNEQFF. CDR3 bases: TGTGCCAGCAGCCAAGTAGCGGGGGAATACAATGAGCAGTTCTTC.

This clone was seen more than once but under ten times. The chain couples TRBV29-1 to TRBJ2-3, with D possibly being TRBD2 (5 bases). Deletions cut 7 bases from V and 3 bases from J, with 14 bases between. Looked up from germline, CDR1 is SQVTM and CDR2 is ANQGSEA. CDR3 length: 13 residues. In nucleotides, the CDR3 is TGCAGCGCGGAAAATTCGGGGACAGATACGCAGTATTTT. It yields the protein CSAENSGTDTQYF.

The J gene is TRBJ2-3, the V gene TRBV19; D is undetermined. The V end lost 2 bases, the J end lost 2 bases, and 8 bases lay between the germline ends. CDR3 size: 14 residues. Germline V gives CDR1 LNHDA, CDR2 SQIVND (reference sequence). The CDR3 protein is CASSISLYTDTQYF. In DNA, the CDR3 is TGTGCCAGTAGTATATCACTATACACAGATACGCAGTATTTT.

The chain has TRBV7-2 and TRBJ2-3, with D maybe TRBD2 (5 bases). CDR1 SGHTA and CDR2 FQGNSA come from the germline V gene. The CDR3 consists of 16 residues. Trimming left V 5 bases short and J 0 bases short, with 15 bases between. The CDR3, as DNA: TGTGCCAGCAGCGGAGGTGTCTATTCTAGCACAGATACGCAGTATTTT. Translation gives CASSGGVYSSTDTQYF.

The chain links TRBV9 to TRBJ1-3; D call uncertain. Germline CDR1 and CDR2: SGDLS and YYNGEE. V lost 2 bases, J lost 1 base, and 4 bases lay in between. This CDR3 has 13 amino acids. CDR3 residues: CASSVLSGNTIYF. Written as DNA, the CDR3 is TGTGCCAGCAGCGTCCTGTCTGGAAACACCATATATTTT. The full variable domain, in which reference TRBV9 and TRBJ1-3 provide the parts outside the CDR3, is DSGVTQTPKHLITATGQRVTLRCSPRSGDLSVYWYQQSLDQGLQFLIQYYNGEERAKGNILERFSAQQFPDLHSELNLSSLELGDSALYFCASSVLSGNTIYFGEGSWLTVV.

This chain joins TRBV10-3 and TRBJ1-2; D call uncertain. Trimming cost V 2 bases and J 3 bases, with 7 bases left between them. Germline V gives CDR1 ENHRY, CDR2 SYGVKD. The CDR3 extends over 13 amino acids. CDR3 loop: CAISEGQHYGYTF. In DNA form, the CDR3 reads TGTGCCATCAGTGAGGGTCAGCACTATGGCTACACCTTC.

This clone was counted between two and nine times. The chain joins TRBV30 to TRBJ2-3; D might be TRBD1 (6 bases). Trimming pared 2 bases from V and 0 bases from J, leaving 12 bases between. Germline assignment: CDR1 GTSNPN and CDR2 SVGIG (reference sequence). The CDR3 is 15 residues long. The CDR3: CAWSLNRDSTDTQYF. CDR3 DNA: TGTGCCTGGAGTTTAAACAGGGATAGCACAGATACGCAGTATTTT.

This clone was recorded a few times. The rearrangement uses TRBV30 and TRBJ2-1; 7 bases match TRBD2. This CDR3 is built from 14 residues. Germline assignment: CDR1 GTSNPN and CDR2 SVGIG (reference sequence). The CDR3 protein is CAAVWGGSYNEQFF. In DNA form, the CDR3 reads TGTGCGGCCGTGTGGGGGGGATCCTACAATGAGCAGTTCTTC.

The CDR3 nucleotides read TGTGCCAGCAGCGGGGGAAGCTCCTACGAGCAGTACTTC. Translation gives CASSGGSSYEQYF. The chain carries TRBV9 and TRBJ2-7, with D uncertain. V lost 3 bases and J lost 0, with 7 bases in between. The CDR3 loop spans 13 amino acids. CDR1 is SGDLS and CDR2 is YYNGEE in the germline V gene. Full variable domain (outside the CDR3, taken from reference TRBV9 and TRBJ2-7): DSGVTQTPKHLITATGQRVTLRCSPRSGDLSVYWYQQSLDQGLQFLIQYYNGEERAKGNILERFSAQQFPDLHSELNLSSLELGDSALYFCASSGGSSYEQYFGPGTRLTVT.

The chain employs TRBV18 and TRBJ2-1; 12 nucleotides line up with TRBD2. Germline V CDR1 and CDR2: KGHSH, LQKENI. The V gene end was trimmed by 3 bases and the J gene end by 3 bases; junction bases not matched to a gene: 3. The CDR3 consists of 16 residues. The CDR3 spells CASSPTSGGVYNEQFF. CDR3 sequence (DNA): TGTGCCAGCTCACCGACTAGCGGGGGAGTCTACAATGAGCAGTTCTTC.